The 3 T cell receptor beta chains reported below all come from one sample, sequenced in a study of blood T cell repertoires in COVID-19. Measured with immunoSEQ multiplex PCR; TCRdb has only the in-frame clones, and not every one. The sample contains over 200,000 clones, 70% to 90% of which appear only once. The material sequenced was peripheral blood. These receptor sequences come from a man in his thirties or forties with COVID-19, enrolled during active disease.

V is TRBV24-1 and J is TRBJ1-5; D is unclear. Between the trimmed V and J ends, which lost 5 bases and 0 bases, there was a span of 7 bases. CDR1 is KGHDR and CDR2 is SFDVKD in the germline V gene. The CDR3 totals 14 residues. DNA of the CDR3: TGTGCCACCAGTGGAGGAAATAGCAATCAGCCCCAGCATTTT. It encodes CATSGGNSNQPQHF.

The rearrangement links TRBV4-1 to TRBJ1-1, with D hard to call. The CDR3 totals 17 residues. Per germline, CDR1 MGHRA and CDR2 YSYEKL. Trimming took off 1 base at V and 3 bases at J, with 18 bases between the two ends. This CDR3 reads CASSQAVLGSLDTEAFF. The CDR3 nucleotides are TGCGCCAGCAGCCAAGCTGTTCTAGGTTCTTTGGACACTGAAGCTTTCTTT.

This chain links TRBV19 with TRBJ2-6; D might be TRBD1 (6 bases). Germline CDR1 LNHDA, CDR2 SQIVND (reference sequence). The CDR3 spans 15 residues. CDR3 amino acids: CSSGRGEPGANVLTF. CDR3 nucleotides: TGTAGCTCCGGCAGGGGAGAACCTGGGGCCAACGTCCTGACTTTC.